The clone carrying this T cell receptor beta chain was recorded a few times. Its antigen is unknown. These data come from a study of cytomegalovirus exposure and HLA in healthy donors. Findings and limits, study-wide: Previously analyzed data showed that most TCR beta V segments were productive at a frequency of about 90% or about 30%. Beyond CMV serostatus, there was no information to go on about immune exposure. In a later analysis, HLA-associated beta chains showed higher expansion and lower generation probabilities than comparable chains.

J lost 4 bases, V lost 5 bases, and 5 bases had no gene match. Germline CDR1 is SGHTS and CDR2 is YDEGEE. This CDR3 is built from 14 residues. The primer mix had 60 Vbeta and 13 Jbeta primers. Sequenced by immunoSEQ multiplex PCR; TCRdb stores in-frame clones only, minus some. Seen here are about 160,000 clones, over 65% observed once, and the top ten hold 4.7%. This sequence originates from a man aged 18 to 30 in good health and CMV-seropositive. V usage is TRBV5-8 and J usage is TRBJ2-4, with TRBD2 identical over 8 bases. Source material: PBMCs. The CDR3 sequence is CASRPPGGKNIQYF. The DNA of the CDR3 is TGTGCCAGCAGGCCTCCGGGAGGGAAAAACATTCAGTACTTC.